These 27 T cell receptor beta chains were sequenced from one sample in a study of tumor and adjacent non-tumor tissue in lung cancer. Three rounds of nested PCR, following a modified ARM-PCR protocol, produced the TCRbeta library. TCRdb redid the calling of the multiplex PCR reads with MiXCR, one entry per CDR3 protein. This sample has some 100,000 distinct CDR3 sequences; 50% to 70% occur once, and the top ten carry 15% to 20%. RNA was extracted from bulk tissue without any cell sorting. More than 3 cm separated this lung sample from the edge of the tumor. Sequencing used distant non-tumor lung tissue. All receptors come from a young man with non-small cell lung cancer.

The chain joins TRBV20-1 to TRBJ2-3; 10 nucleotides align to TRBD2. In germline, CDR1 is DFQATT, CDR2 SNEGSKA (reference sequence). With 5 bases clipped from V and 11 bases from J, the junction kept 13 bases outside the gene matches. This CDR3 is built from 14 residues. CDR3 sequence reads: CSALAGGSTDVQYF. For the CDR3, the DNA is TGCAGTGCTTTAGCGGGAGGTAGCACAGATGTGCAGTATTTT.

This rearrangement joins TRBV4-2 to TRBJ2-1; possibly TRBD1 for D (5 bases). Germline-derived CDR1 and CDR2 are LGHNA and YNFKEQ. This CDR3 is built from 15 residues. V lost 0 bases and J lost 6, with 12 bases in between. Here the CDR3 reads CASSQDREGGNEQFF. DNA of the CDR3: TGTGCCAGCAGCCAAGACAGGGAAGGCGGCAATGAGCAGTTCTTC.

Notes on this clonotype: This may come from a read error, since a much larger clone is one base off. DNA for the CDR3: TGCAGTGCTAATCGCGGGCCGTACAAGCAGTACTTC. Encoded protein: CSANRGPYKQYF. This chain connects TRBV20-1 to TRBJ2-7; D is perhaps TRBD2 (5 bases). The CDR3 spans 12 residues. Between the trimmed V and J ends, which lost 4 bases and 8 bases, there was a span of 15 bases. Germline assignment: CDR1 DFQATT and CDR2 SNEGSKA (reference sequence).

Concerning this clonotype itself: The junction differs from germline at one of its ends, possibly a read error. V and J are TRBV11-3 and TRBJ1-2; 7 bases line up with TRBD1. CDR1 and CDR2 from the germline V gene are SGHNT and YENEEA. CDR3 length: 16 amino acids. DNA of the CDR3: TGTGCCAACAGCTTAAAGGGGGCGCCGGCCCTCCATGACTACACCTTC. Its protein product is CANSLKGAPALHDYTF.

Details on this clonotype: This sequence may be a read error, since a much larger clone differs from it by one base. The chain is built from TRBV12-3 or TRBV12-4 and TRBJ2-5, with D possibly being TRBD2 (5 bases). The CDR3 has 13 residues. As DNA, the CDR3 is TGTGCCAGCAGTCGAGGACTCGAAGAGAACCAGTACTTC. Translated, it gives CASSRGLEENQYF.

The table lists this clonotype with a few counts. A clone one base away is much larger, so this may be a read error. The chain links TRBV29-1 to TRBJ1-1, with 7 bases identical to TRBD1. Germline V gene sequence: CDR1 SQVTM, CDR2 ANQGSEA. CDR3 length equals 13 residues. The CDR3 region has the DNA TGCAGCGTCCTCAGACAGGGAGGGACTGGAGCTTTCTTT. This sequence encodes CSVLRQGGTGAFF.

Remarks on this clonotype: A much larger clonotype is one base distant, so this may be a read error. No conserved phenylalanine or tryptophan is present at the end of the CDR3, so a read error is the likely explanation. The chain couples TRBV5-1 to TRBJ1-1; perhaps TRBD1 as D (5 bases). V gave up 2 bases and J gave up 3 bases, with 14 bases separating them. Per germline, CDR1 SGHRS and CDR2 YFSETQ. The CDR3 is 15 amino acids. CDR3 coding DNA: TGCGCCAGCAGCTTAAGGGTGCAGGGCGACACTGAAGCTTTCTTA. It encodes CASSLRVQGDTEAFL.

Regarding this clonotype: Given the absence of the conserved phenylalanine or tryptophan at the CDR3 end, a read error is likely. The J gene is TRBJ1-2, the V gene TRBV5-4; possibly TRBD1 for D (5 bases). Trimming removed 1 base from V and 2 bases from J, with 15 bases in between. Per the germline V gene, CDR1 is SGHNT and CDR2 is YYREEE (reference sequence). The CDR3 is made up of 16 amino acids. The CDR3 nucleotides read TGTGCCAGCAGCTTGAGGGGTCTGGCAGGGAACTATGGCTACACCTCC. Amino acids: CASSLRGLAGNYGYTS.

Concerning this clonotype: This may be a read error: a much more frequent sequence differs by one nucleotide. V is TRBV20-1 and J is TRBJ2-3; 7 nucleotides align to TRBD2. The germline V gene has CDR1 DFQATT and CDR2 SNEGSKA (reference sequence). V lost 1 base, J lost 5 bases, and 18 bases stayed unmatched. The CDR3 runs 18 residues. The CDR3 loop is CSARGGGGSGAPLDTQYF. Written as DNA, the CDR3 is TGCAGTGCTAGAGGGGGTGGCGGGAGCGGGGCCCCTCTAGATACGCAGTATTTT.

This clonotype was counted ten times or more. The V and J genes are TRBV6-1 and TRBJ2-7; maybe TRBD1 (5 bases). Trimming took off 3 bases at V and 6 bases at J, with 12 bases between the two ends. Germline V gene lookup returns CDR1 MNHNS and CDR2 SASEGT. The CDR3 is 13 residues long. For the CDR3, the DNA is TGTGCCAGCAGTGATAGGGGTGTGTTCGAGCAGTACTTC. As protein: CASSDRGVFEQYF.

A word on this clonotype: Its ends do not fully match the called genes, so a read error is possible. The V and J genes are TRBV6-6 and TRBJ2-1; possible D gene TRBD2, 6 bases. Per germline, CDR1 MNHNY and CDR2 SVGAGI (reference sequence). This CDR3 spans 12 amino acids. The CDR3 bases are TGTGTCAGCAGCCGGGGGTACAATGAACAGTTCTTC. Amino acids: CVSSRGYNEQFF.

To note about this clonotype: The junction does not match germline at one end; this may be a read error. This chain connects TRBV29-1 to TRBJ2-7; D not certain. This CDR3 is built from 12 residues. CDR1 and CDR2 (germline): SQVTM, ANQGSEA. In nucleotides, the CDR3 is TGCACCGTTACCCCAGGTTTCTACGAGCAGTACTTC. Translated: CTVTPGFYEQYF.

The table lists this clonotype with many counts. The J gene is TRBJ1-6, the V gene TRBV30; D uncertain. The CDR3 spans 16 residues. Trimming took off 0 bases at V and 0 bases at J, with 9 bases between the two ends. Germline V lookup: CDR1 GTSNPN, CDR2 SVGIG (reference sequence). CDR3 nucleotides: TGTGCCTGGAGTGTACAAGGAAGCTCCTATAATTCACCCCTCCACTTT. The encoded protein is CAWSVQGSSYNSPLHF.

This sequence joins TRBV29-1 and TRBJ1-1, with D hard to call. CDR1 is SQVTM and CDR2 is ANQGSEA in the germline V gene. The V gene lost 4 bases and the J gene lost 1 base, with 16 bases spanning the gap. The CDR3 runs 15 residues. The CDR3 reads CSVASGGFPNTEAFF. In nucleotides, the CDR3 is TGCAGCGTTGCCTCGGGTGGATTCCCGAACACTGAAGCTTTCTTT.

Turning to this clonotype: One end of the junction is discordant with germline, which a read error may explain. J is TRBJ2-7 and V is TRBV11-2; D unresolved. Germline loops: CDR1 SGHAT, CDR2 FQNNGV. CDR3 size: 14 residues. CDR3 loop: CAGSPAGWVEEQYF. In DNA form, the CDR3 reads TGTGCCGGCAGCCCCGCCGGGTGGGTCGAAGAGCAGTACTTC.

This chain links TRBV19 with TRBJ1-5; TRBD1 matches 7 bases. The junction had 9 bases not matched to a gene; V was cut back by 8 bases and J by 2 bases. This CDR3 region has 15 residues. The germline gives CDR1 LNHDA, CDR2 SQIVND (reference sequence). The CDR3 DNA sequence: TGTGCCAGTCGGCCGACAGACAGGGGCAATCAGCCCCAGCATTTT. It is translated as CASRPTDRGNQPQHF.

This clonotype was seen a handful of times. This may come from a read error, since a much larger clone is one base off. The chain has TRBV6-2 or TRBV6-3 and TRBJ1-5; D is perhaps TRBD1 (6 bases). The CDR3 totals 15 residues. V was trimmed by 5 bases and J by 2 bases, leaving 13 bases between them. The germline CDR1 and CDR2 sequences are MNHEY and SVGEGT. The CDR3 protein is CASSKTGWRNQPQHF. The CDR3, as DNA: TGTGCCAGCAGTAAAACAGGGTGGCGCAATCAGCCCCAGCATTTT.

The chain links TRBV6-2 or TRBV6-3 to TRBJ2-7; D remains ambiguous. The CDR3 length is 13 residues. Trimming took 7 bases from V and 5 from J, leaving 15 bases between them. Looked up from germline, CDR1 is MNHEY and CDR2 is SVGEGT. This CDR3 is CASNVGRSHEQYF. CDR3 in DNA: TGTGCCAGCAATGTAGGACGGAGCCACGAGCAGTACTTC.

The CDR3 DNA reads as TGTGCCAGCAGCTCATTGACTAGCGGGAATCCAGATACGCAGTATTTT. Translation: CASSSLTSGNPDTQYF. J is TRBJ2-3 and V is TRBV11-2; 11 bases are a match to TRBD2. Unmatched junction bases numbered 7, after V lost 4 bases and J lost 4 bases. This CDR3 has 16 amino acids. Per germline, CDR1 SGHAT and CDR2 FQNNGV.

This clonotype occurred a few times. A much larger clone differs from this one at a single base, so this may be a read error. This chain links TRBV4-1 with TRBJ2-5; D is ambiguous. The CDR3 has 14 amino acids. The germline CDR1 and CDR2 sequences are MGHRA and YSYEKL. The CDR3 coding sequence is TGCGCCAGCAACCAAGGAGAGGCGGAAGAGACCCAGTACTTC. It codes for CASNQGEAEETQYF.

On this clonotype: A much larger clone sits a single nucleotide away, making a read error possible. The J gene is TRBJ2-2, the V gene TRBV4-1; D call uncertain. The CDR3 consists of 14 residues. CDR1 MGHRA and CDR2 YSYEKL come from the germline V gene. V dropped 3 bases and J dropped 7 bases, with 12 bases sitting between them. The CDR3 here is CASSHLSLGGELFF. In DNA form, the CDR3 reads TGCGCCAGCAGCCATCTGAGCCTGGGCGGGGAGCTGTTTTTT.

This clonotype was found once. This chain joins TRBV11-2 and TRBJ2-7; 7 bases fit TRBD1. J lost 5 bases, V lost 6 bases, and 10 bases had no gene match. Germline V gives CDR1 SGHAT, CDR2 FQNNGV. The CDR3 sequence is 14 residues long. CDR3 sequence reads: CASRSATGSHEQYF. Here the CDR3 DNA reads TGTGCCAGCAGATCAGCGACAGGGTCCCACGAGCAGTACTTC.

A note on this clonotype: Its ends do not fully match the called genes, so a read error is possible. The chain joins TRBV11-2 to TRBJ1-4; D unclear. CDR1 and CDR2 from the germline V gene are SGHAT and FQNNGV. The CDR3 runs to 15 residues. CDR3 region: CASSLRILANEKLSF. In DNA form, the CDR3 reads TGTGCCAGCAGCTTAAGGATTCTGGCTAATGAAAAACTGTCTTTT.

As for this clonotype: A much larger clonotype is one base distant, so this may be a read error. V and J are TRBV7-8 and TRBJ2-2; 7 nucleotides line up with TRBD1. The CDR3 contains 15 residues. From germline, CDR1 is SGHVS and CDR2 FQNEAQ. The junction had 8 bases not matched to a gene; V was cut back by 5 bases and J by 5 bases. CDR3 in amino acids: CASSLSETGTGELFF. CDR3 DNA: TGTGCCAGCAGCCTTTCCGAGACAGGGACCGGGGAGCTGTTTTTT.

About this clonotype: The junction departs from germline at one end; a sequencing error may be responsible. The J gene is TRBJ2-1, the V gene TRBV4-3; D is ambiguous. This CDR3 spans 17 amino acids. Germline CDR1 is LGHNA and CDR2 is YSLEER. The CDR3 spells CASSQEHPESSYNEQFF. The DNA of the CDR3 is TGCGCCAGCAGCCAAGAACATCCGGAGAGCTCCTATAATGAGCAGTTCTTC.

This clonotype was seen more than once but under ten times. A clone one base away is much larger, so this may be a read error. This rearrangement joins TRBV6-4 to TRBJ2-3; D gene ambiguous. V dropped 2 bases and J dropped 0 bases, with 3 bases sitting between them. This CDR3 is built from 13 residues. From germline, CDR1 is MRHNA and CDR2 SNTAGT. The DNA of the CDR3 is TGTGCCAGCAGTGACACTAGCACAGATACGCAGTATTTT. As protein: CASSDTSTDTQYF.

Concerning this clonotype: This may stem from a read error, because a much larger clone lies one nucleotide away. The genes are TRBV11-3 and TRBJ2-1, with D possibly TRBD2 on 5 matching bases. V lost 5 bases to trimming and J lost 0 bases, with 14 bases between them. CDR1 SGHNT and CDR2 YENEEA come from the germline V gene. The CDR3 totals 16 residues. CDR3 coding DNA: TGTGCCAGCAGCCCCGATCAGAGGGTCTCCTACAATGAGCAGTTCTTC. This encodes CASSPDQRVSYNEQFF.